These 4 T cell receptor beta chains came from one sample sequenced in a study of cytotoxic CD8 clonotypes in ibrutinib-treated CLL. The protocol was immunoSEQ multiplex PCR, while the TCRdb copy is restricted to in-frame clones and leaves out a portion. There are about 120,000 clones in the sample; 70% to 90% occur only once, and over 2% lies in the top ten. Specimen: PBMCs, collected after 24 months of ibrutinib treatment. The receptors originated from a human donor with chronic lymphocytic leukemia.

This clone appeared once. This chain links TRBV6-6 with TRBJ1-2; TRBD1 aligns across 7 bases. V gave up 5 bases and J gave up 7 bases; unmatched junction bases: 7. The V gene's germline CDR1 is MNHNY and CDR2 SVGAGI (reference sequence). This CDR3 spans 13 amino acids. Here the CDR3 reads CASSPGGVSGYTF. The CDR3 nucleotides read TGTGCCAGCAGTCCAGGGGGGGTGAGTGGCTACACCTTC.

The chain links TRBV5-1 to TRBJ1-2; unclear D gene. Trimming stripped 4 bases from V and 0 bases from J, with 16 bases between. The CDR3 loop spans 16 amino acids. Germline V lookup: CDR1 SGHRS, CDR2 YFSETQ. CDR3 nucleotide sequence: TGCGCCAGCAGCCTAGGTGGTGGGAGGACTAACTATGGCTACACCTTC. Translated, it gives CASSLGGGRTNYGYTF.

The chain combines TRBV11-2 with TRBJ2-7, with 8 bases fitting TRBD2. Germline V gives CDR1 SGHAT, CDR2 FQNNGV. V lost 5 bases to trimming and J lost 6 bases; unmatched junction nucleotides: 15. The CDR3 loop spans 16 amino acids. As DNA, the CDR3 is TGTGCCAGCAGCCCCCAAGAGGGACTAGTTGGGCGCGAGCAGTACTTC. This encodes CASSPQEGLVGREQYF.

The chain is built from TRBV20-1 and TRBJ2-1; D perhaps matches TRBD2 (6 bases). The CDR3 extends over 10 amino acids. V was trimmed by 7 bases and J by 7 bases, leaving 8 bases between them. Germline V lookup: CDR1 DFQATT, CDR2 SNEGSKA (reference sequence). The CDR3 sequence: CSGGRNEQFF. In DNA, the CDR3 is TGCAGTGGGGGGAGGAATGAGCAGTTCTTC.